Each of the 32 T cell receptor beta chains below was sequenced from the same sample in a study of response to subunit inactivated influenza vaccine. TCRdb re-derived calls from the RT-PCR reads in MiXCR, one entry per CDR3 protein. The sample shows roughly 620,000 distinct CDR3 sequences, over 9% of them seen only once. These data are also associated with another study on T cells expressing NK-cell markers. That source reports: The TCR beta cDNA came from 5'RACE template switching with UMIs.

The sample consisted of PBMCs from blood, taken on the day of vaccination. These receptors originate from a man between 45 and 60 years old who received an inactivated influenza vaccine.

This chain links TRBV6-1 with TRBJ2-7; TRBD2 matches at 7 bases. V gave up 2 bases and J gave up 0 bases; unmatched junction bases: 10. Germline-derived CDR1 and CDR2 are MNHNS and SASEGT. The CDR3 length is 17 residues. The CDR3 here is CASSERSASGSSYEQYF. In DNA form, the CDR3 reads TGTGCCAGCAGTGAAAGGTCGGCTAGCGGAAGCTCCTACGAGCAGTACTTC.

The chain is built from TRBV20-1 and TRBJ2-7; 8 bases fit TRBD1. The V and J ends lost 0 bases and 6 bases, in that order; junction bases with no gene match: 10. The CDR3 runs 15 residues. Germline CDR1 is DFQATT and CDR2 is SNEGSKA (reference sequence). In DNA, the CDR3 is TGCAGTGCTAGAGATCCCGTACAGGGGGGACTCGAGCAGTACTTC. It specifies CSARDPVQGGLEQYF.

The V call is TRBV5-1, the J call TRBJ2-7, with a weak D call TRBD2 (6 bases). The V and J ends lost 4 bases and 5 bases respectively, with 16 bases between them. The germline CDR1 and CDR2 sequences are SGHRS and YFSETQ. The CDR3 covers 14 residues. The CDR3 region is CASSIRTGEDEQYF. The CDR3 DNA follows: TGCGCCAGCAGCATTCGGACGGGGGAGGACGAGCAGTACTTC.

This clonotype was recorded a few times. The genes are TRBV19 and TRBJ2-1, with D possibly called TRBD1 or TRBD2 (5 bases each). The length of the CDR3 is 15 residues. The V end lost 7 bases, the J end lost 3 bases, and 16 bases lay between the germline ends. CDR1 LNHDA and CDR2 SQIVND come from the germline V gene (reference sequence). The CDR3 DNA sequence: TGTGCCAGTACCAACGGGACGCAGGGCTACAATGAGCAGTTCTTC. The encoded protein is CASTNGTQGYNEQFF.

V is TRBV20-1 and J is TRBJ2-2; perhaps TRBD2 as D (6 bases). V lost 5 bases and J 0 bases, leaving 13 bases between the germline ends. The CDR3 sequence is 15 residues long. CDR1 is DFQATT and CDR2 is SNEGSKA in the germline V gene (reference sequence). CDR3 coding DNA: TGCAGTGCTGGGCGGGGACCAGCGAACACCGGGGAGCTGTTTTTT. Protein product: CSAGRGPANTGELFF.

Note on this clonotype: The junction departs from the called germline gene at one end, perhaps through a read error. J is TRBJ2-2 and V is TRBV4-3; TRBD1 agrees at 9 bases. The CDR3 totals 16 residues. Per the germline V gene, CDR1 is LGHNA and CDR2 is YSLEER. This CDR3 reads CASSQATGGGTGELFF. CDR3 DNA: TGCGCCAGCAGCCAAGCGACAGGGGGAGGGACCGGCGAGCTGTTTTTT.

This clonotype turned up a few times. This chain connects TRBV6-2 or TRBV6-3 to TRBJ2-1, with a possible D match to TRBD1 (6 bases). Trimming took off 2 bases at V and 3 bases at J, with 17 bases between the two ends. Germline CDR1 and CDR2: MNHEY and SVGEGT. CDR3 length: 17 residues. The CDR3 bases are TGTGCCAGCAGTTACAGCTTGACCGGGACACACTACAATGAGCAGTTCTTC. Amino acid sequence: CASSYSLTGTHYNEQFF.

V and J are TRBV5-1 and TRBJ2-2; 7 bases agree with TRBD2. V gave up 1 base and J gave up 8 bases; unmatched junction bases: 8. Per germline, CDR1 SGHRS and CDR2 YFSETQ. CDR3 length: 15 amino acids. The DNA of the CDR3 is TGCGCCAGCAGCTTGATGGCGGGAGCCGAAGGGGAGCTGTTTTTT. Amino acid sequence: CASSLMAGAEGELFF.

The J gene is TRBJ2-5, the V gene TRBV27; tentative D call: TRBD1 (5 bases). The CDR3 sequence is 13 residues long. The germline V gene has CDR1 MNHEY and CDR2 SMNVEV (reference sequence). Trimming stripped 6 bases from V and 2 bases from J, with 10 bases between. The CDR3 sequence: CASRIQGQETQYF. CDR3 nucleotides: TGTGCCAGCAGAATTCAGGGACAAGAGACCCAGTACTTC.

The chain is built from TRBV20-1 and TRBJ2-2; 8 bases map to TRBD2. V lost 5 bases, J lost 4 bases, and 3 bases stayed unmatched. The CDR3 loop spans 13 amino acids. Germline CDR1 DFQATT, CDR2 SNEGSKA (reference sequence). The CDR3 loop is CSAGLAGTGELFF. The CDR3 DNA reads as TGCAGTGCTGGTCTAGCGGGCACCGGGGAGCTGTTTTTT.

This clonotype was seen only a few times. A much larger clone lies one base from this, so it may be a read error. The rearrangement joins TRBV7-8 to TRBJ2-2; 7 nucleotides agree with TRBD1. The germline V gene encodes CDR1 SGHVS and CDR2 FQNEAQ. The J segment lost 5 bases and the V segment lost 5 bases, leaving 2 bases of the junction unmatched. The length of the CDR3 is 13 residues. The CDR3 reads CASSATGTGELFF. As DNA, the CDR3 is TGTGCCAGCAGCGCGACAGGGACCGGGGAGCTGTTTTTT.

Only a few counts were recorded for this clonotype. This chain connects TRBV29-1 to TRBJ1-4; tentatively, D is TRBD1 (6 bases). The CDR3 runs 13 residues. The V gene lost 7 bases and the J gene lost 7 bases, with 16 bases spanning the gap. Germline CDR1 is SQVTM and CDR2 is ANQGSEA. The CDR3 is CSAQVGQSEKLFF. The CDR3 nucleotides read TGCAGCGCACAAGTTGGACAGAGTGAAAAACTGTTTTTT.

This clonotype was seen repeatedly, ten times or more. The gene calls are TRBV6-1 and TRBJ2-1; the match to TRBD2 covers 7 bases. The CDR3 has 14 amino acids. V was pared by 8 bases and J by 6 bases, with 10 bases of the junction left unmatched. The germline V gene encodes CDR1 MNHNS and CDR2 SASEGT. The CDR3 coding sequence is TGTGCCAGCTCACGCCTAGCGGTCGGCAATGAGCAGTTCTTC. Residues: CASSRLAVGNEQFF.

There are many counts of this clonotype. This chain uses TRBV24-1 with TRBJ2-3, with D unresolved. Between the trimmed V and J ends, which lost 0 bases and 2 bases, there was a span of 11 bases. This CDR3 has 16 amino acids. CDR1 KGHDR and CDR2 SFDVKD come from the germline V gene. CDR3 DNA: TGTGCCACCAGTGATTTGCGAGAACAGCACACAGATACGCAGTATTTT. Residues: CATSDLREQHTDTQYF.

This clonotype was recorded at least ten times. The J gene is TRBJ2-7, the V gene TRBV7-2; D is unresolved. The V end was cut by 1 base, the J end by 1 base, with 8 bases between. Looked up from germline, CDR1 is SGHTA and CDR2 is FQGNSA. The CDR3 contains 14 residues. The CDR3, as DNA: TGTGCCAGCAGCTTAGGAGGCAGATCCTACGAGCAGTACTTC. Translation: CASSLGGRSYEQYF.

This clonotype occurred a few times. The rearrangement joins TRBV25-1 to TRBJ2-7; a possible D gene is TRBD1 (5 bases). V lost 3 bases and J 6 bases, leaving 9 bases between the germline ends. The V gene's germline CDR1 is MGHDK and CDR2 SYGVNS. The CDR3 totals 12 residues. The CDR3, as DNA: TGTGCCAGCAGTGACGCAGGGTTCGAGCAGTACTTC. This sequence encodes CASSDAGFEQYF.

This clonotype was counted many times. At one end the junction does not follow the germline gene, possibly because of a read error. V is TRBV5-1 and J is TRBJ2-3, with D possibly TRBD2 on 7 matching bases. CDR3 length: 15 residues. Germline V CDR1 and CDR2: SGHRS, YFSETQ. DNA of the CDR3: TGTGCCAGCAGTTTAGGAGGGGGGGGCACAGATACGCAGTATTTT. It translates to CASSLGGGGTDTQYF.

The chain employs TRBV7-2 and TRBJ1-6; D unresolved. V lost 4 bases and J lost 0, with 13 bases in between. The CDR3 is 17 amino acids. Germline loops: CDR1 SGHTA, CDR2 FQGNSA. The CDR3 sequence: CASSSRHLSSYNSPLHF. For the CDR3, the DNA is TGTGCCAGCAGCTCCCGACACCTAAGCTCCTATAATTCACCCCTCCACTTT.

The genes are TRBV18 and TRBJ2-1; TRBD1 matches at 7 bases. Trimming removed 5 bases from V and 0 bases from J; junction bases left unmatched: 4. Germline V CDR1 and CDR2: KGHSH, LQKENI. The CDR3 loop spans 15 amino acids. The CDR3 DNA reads TGTGCCAGCTCATCCGGGACAGACTCCTACAATGAGCAGTTCTTC. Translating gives CASSSGTDSYNEQFF.

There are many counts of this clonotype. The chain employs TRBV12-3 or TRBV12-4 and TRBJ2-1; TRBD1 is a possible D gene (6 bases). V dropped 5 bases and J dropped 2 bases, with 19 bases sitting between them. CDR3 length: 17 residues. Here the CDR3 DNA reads TGTGCCAGCAGTCCCCACTCAGGGGAAGGGGCCTACAATGAGCAGTTCTTC. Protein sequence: CASSPHSGEGAYNEQFF.

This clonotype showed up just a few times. The CDR3 region is CASSLGTITDTQYF. CDR3 in DNA: TGCGCCAGCAGCTTGGGAACGATAACAGATACGCAGTATTTT. This rearrangement joins TRBV5-1 to TRBJ2-3; D is ambiguous. The ends were cut back, 0 bases at V and 3 bases at J, with 8 bases in the middle. The CDR3 length is 14 residues. Germline CDR1 SGHRS, CDR2 YFSETQ.

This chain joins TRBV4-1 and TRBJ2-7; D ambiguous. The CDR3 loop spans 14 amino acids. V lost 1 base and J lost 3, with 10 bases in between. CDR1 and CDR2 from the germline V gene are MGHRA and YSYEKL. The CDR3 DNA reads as TGCGCCAGCAGCCAAGGGCGGACGGGCTACGAGCAGTACTTC. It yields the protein CASSQGRTGYEQYF.

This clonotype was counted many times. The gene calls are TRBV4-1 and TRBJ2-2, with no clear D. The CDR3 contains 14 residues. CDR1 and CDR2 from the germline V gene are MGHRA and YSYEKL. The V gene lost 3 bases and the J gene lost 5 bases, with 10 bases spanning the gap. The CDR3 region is CASSQAVWTGELFF. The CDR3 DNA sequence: TGCGCCAGCAGCCAGGCTGTTTGGACCGGGGAGCTGTTTTTT.

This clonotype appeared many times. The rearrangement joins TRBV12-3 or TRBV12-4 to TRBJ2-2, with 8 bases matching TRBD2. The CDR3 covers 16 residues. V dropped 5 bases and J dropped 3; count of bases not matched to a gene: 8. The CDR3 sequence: CASSGAGTRDTGELFF. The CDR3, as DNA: TGTGCCAGCAGTGGTGCCGGGACTAGAGACACCGGGGAGCTGTTTTTT.

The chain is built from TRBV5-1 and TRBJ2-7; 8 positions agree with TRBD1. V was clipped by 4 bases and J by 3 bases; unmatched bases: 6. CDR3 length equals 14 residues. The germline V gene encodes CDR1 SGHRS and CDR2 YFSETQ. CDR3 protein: CASSGQGAIYEQYF. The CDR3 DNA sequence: TGCGCCAGCAGCGGTCAGGGGGCCATCTACGAGCAGTACTTC.

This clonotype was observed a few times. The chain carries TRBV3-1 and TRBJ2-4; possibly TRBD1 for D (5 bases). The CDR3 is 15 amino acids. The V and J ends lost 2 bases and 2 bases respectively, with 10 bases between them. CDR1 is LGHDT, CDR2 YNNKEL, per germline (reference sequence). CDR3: CASSQWAGTKNIQYF. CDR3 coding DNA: TGTGCCAGCAGCCAATGGGCAGGGACCAAAAACATTCAGTACTTC.

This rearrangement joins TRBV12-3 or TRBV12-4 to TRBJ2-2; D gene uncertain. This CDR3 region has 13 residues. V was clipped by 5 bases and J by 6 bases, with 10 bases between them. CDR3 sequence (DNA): TGTGCCAGCAGTGTCAGGAGCGCCGGGGAGCTGTTTTTT. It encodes CASSVRSAGELFF.

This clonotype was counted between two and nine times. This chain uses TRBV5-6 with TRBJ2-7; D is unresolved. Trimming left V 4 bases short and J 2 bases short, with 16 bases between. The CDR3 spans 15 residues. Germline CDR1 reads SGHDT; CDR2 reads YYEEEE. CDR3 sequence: CASSPKPLRTYEQYF. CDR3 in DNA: TGTGCCAGCAGCCCTAAGCCCCTTCGGACCTACGAGCAGTACTTC.

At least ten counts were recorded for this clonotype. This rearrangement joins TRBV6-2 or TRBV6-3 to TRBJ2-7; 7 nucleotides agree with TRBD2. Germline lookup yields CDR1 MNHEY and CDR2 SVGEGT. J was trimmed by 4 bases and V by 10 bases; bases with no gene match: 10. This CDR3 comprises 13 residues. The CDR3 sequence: CATGTMLFYEQYF. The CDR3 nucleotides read TGTGCCACCGGGACTATGTTATTTTACGAGCAGTACTTC.

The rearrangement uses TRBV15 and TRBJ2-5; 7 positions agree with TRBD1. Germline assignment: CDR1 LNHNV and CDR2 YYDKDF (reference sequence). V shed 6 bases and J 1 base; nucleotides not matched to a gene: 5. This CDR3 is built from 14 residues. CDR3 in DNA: TGTGCCACCAGTCGGGACAGATCCCAAGAGACCCAGTACTTC. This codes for CATSRDRSQETQYF. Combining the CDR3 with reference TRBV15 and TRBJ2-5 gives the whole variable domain DAMVIQNPRYQVTQFGKPVTLSCSQTLNHNVMYWYQQKSSQAPKLLFHYYDKDFNNEADTPDNFQSRRPNTSFCFLDIRSPGLGDTAMYLCATSRDRSQETQYFGPGTRLLVL.

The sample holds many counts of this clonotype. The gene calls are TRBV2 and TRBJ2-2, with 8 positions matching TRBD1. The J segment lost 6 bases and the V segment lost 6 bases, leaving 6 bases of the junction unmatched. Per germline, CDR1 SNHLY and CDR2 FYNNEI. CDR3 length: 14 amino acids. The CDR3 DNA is TGTGCCAGCAGGCCCCTGACAGGGGCCGGGGAGCTGTTTTTT. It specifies CASRPLTGAGELFF.

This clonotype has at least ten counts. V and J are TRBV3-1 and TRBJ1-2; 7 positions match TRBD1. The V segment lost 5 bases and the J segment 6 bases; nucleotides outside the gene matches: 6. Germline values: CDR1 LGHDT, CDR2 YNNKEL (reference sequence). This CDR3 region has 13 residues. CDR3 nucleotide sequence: TGTGCCAGCAGCGAGACAGGGCGGGATGGCTACACCTTC. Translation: CASSETGRDGYTF.